This T cell receptor (beta chain) was sequenced in a study of cytomegalovirus exposure and HLA in healthy donors. PCR involved 60 Vbeta and 13 Jbeta primers. Assay: immunoSEQ multiplex PCR; the TCRdb copy retains only in-frame clones and omits some. The sample records about 82,000 clones, 65% to 80% being singletons. With respect to this clone: Its matching antigen is unknown.

Whole-study findings and limits: Researchers left out some V segments, among them TRBV6-2 and TRBV6-3, as indistinguishable. Reported performance of the classifier showed diagnosis of cytomegalovirus status with high specificity and sensitivity.

Trimming cost V 3 bases and J 7 bases; bases outside gene matches: 8. This CDR3 is built from 15 residues. Germline V lookup: CDR1 SGHTA, CDR2 FQGNSA. At the time of sampling, donors were nominally healthy, though unrecorded immune exposures were likely. The rearrangement joins TRBV7-2 to TRBJ1-2, with 10 bases lining up with TRBD1. The specimen was PBMCs. This clonotype originated in a human donor in good health. This CDR3 is CASSFAQTGGFGYTF. CDR3 DNA: TGTGCCAGCAGCTTCGCCCAGACAGGGGGCTTTGGCTACACCTTC.